This TCR beta chain was sequenced in a study of T cell responses to AZD1222 COVID-19 vaccine. Trimming shortened V by 2 bases and J by 3 bases, and 14 bases separated the two germline ends. CDR1 and CDR2 from the germline V gene are LNHDA and SQIVND (reference sequence). The CDR3 has 17 amino acids. Here immunoSEQ multiplex PCR was the method, and the copy in TCRdb shows in-frame clones only, minus some. The sample consists of more than 65,000 clones, 80% to 90% of them appearing once. Findings of the study overall: Two AZD1222 administrations were followed by greater Spike-specific TCR breadth and depth.

On this clone: The antigen is undetermined.

Samples with a second dose at about 4 or about 12 weeks were pooled together. The receptor was derived from an adult who received the AZD1222 COVID-19 vaccine. Sequencing was performed on peripheral blood, taken 28 days after the second AZD1222 dose. This chain links TRBV19 with TRBJ2-6; D might be TRBD1 or TRBD2, each matching 5 bases. The CDR3 nucleotides read TGTGCCAGTAGTATAACAACAGGAGGTAGTGGGGCCAACGTCCTGACTTTC. It yields the protein CASSITTGGSGANVLTF. Full variable domain (remainder filled in from reference TRBV19 and TRBJ2-6): DGGITQSPKYLFRKEGQNVTLSCEQNLNHDAMYWYRQDPGQGLRLIYYSQIVNDFQKGDIAEGYSVSREKKESFPLTVTSAQKNPTAFYLCASSITTGGSGANVLTFGAGSRLTVL.